Listed here are 16 T cell receptor beta chains from one sample, sequenced in a study of T cell responses to AZD1222 COVID-19 vaccine. Profiled with immunoSEQ multiplex PCR; TCRdb holds only in-frame clones, not every one. Of 110,000 or so clones in the sample, about 91% were seen once. The input for sequencing was peripheral blood, taken 28 days after the second AZD1222 dose. The receptor source for this set is an adult who received the AZD1222 COVID-19 vaccine.

The chain carries TRBV10-1 and TRBJ2-5; the D is unclear. Germline V gene data show CDR1 as WNHNN and CDR2 as SYGVQD (reference sequence). Trimming took off 4 bases at V and 6 bases at J, with 21 bases between the two ends. CDR3 length equals 16 residues. This CDR3 reads CASSVTATCSLQTQYF. CDR3 nucleotide sequence: TGCGCCAGCAGTGTTACGGCTACCTGCAGTCTGCAGACCCAGTACTTC.

The chain uses TRBV27 and TRBJ2-3; D is perhaps TRBD1 (5 bases). The CDR3 spans 15 residues. Germline values: CDR1 MNHEY, CDR2 SMNVEV (reference sequence). Trimming pared 6 bases from V and 0 bases from J, leaving 13 bases between. The CDR3 nucleotides are TGTGCCAGCAGGTCCAGGACAACTAGCACAGATACGCAGTATTTT. Amino acid sequence: CASRSRTTSTDTQYF.

The chain carries TRBV2 and TRBJ2-5; the match to TRBD2 covers 12 bases. V gave up 6 bases and J gave up 4 bases; unmatched junction bases: 9. Germline V gene data show CDR1 as SNHLY and CDR2 as FYNNEI. The CDR3 is 16 residues long. CDR3 in amino acids: CASRAGLAGRVETQYF. The CDR3 DNA is TGTGCCAGCAGGGCTGGACTAGCGGGGAGGGTAGAGACCCAGTACTTC.

V usage is TRBV7-2 and J usage is TRBJ2-7; D might be TRBD1 (5 bases). CDR1 is SGHTA, CDR2 FQGNSA, per germline. V was shortened by 3 bases and J by 0 bases, with 9 bases between the two germline ends. CDR3 length: 14 residues. Here the CDR3 reads CASSFLDSSYEQYF. CDR3 DNA sequence: TGTGCCAGCAGCTTTCTTGACAGCTCCTACGAGCAGTACTTC.

This chain joins TRBV10-1 and TRBJ2-1; no firm D call. V was trimmed by 4 bases and J by 6 bases, leaving 10 bases between them. There are 13 residues in the CDR3. The V gene's germline CDR1 is WNHNN and CDR2 SYGVQD (reference sequence). The CDR3 loop reads CASSAMRSNEQFF. CDR3 in DNA: TGCGCCAGCAGTGCTATGCGATCCAATGAGCAGTTCTTC.

This clone came up once. The rearrangement joins TRBV7-2 to TRBJ1-3; D call uncertain. Trimming left V 5 bases short and J 0 bases short, with 11 bases between. The CDR3 length is 15 residues. Per the germline V gene, CDR1 is SGHTA and CDR2 is FQGNSA. The CDR3 DNA reads TGTGCCAGCAGCCAAACGGGCAGCTCTGGAAACACCATATATTTT. It specifies CASSQTGSSGNTIYF.

In nucleotides, the CDR3 is TGTGCCAGCAACGGGGGGACCTCGAGTACATACTATGGCTACACCTTC. Amino acids: CASNGGTSSTYYGYTF. J is TRBJ1-2 and V is TRBV28; D is possibly TRBD1 (5 bases). V was pared by 7 bases and J by 3 bases, with 21 bases between. Germline CDR1 is MDHEN and CDR2 is SYDVKM. The length of the CDR3 is 16 residues.

V is TRBV7-2 and J is TRBJ2-1, with 9 bases aligning to TRBD2. The germline gives CDR1 SGHTA, CDR2 FQGNSA. The V segment lost 5 bases and the J segment 7 bases; nucleotides outside the gene matches: 9. The CDR3 covers 15 residues. The CDR3 DNA sequence: TGTGCCAGCAGCCGCCCGGGACTAGCAAGGAATGAGCAGTTCTTC. Amino acids: CASSRPGLARNEQFF.

This chain joins TRBV10-3 and TRBJ1-5; D call uncertain. Per the germline V gene, CDR1 is ENHRY and CDR2 is SYGVKD. This CDR3 has 13 residues. The V and J ends lost 3 bases and 7 bases respectively, with 10 bases between them. DNA of the CDR3: TGTGCCATCAGTGACCTCGAGACCCAGCCCCAGCATTTT. This gives the protein CAISDLETQPQHF.

The chain links TRBV5-1 to TRBJ2-5, with 10 bases that match TRBD2. The CDR3 length is 14 residues. V lost 4 bases, J lost 3 bases, and 3 bases stayed unmatched. CDR1 and CDR2 from the germline V gene are SGHRS and YFSETQ. CDR3 amino acids: CASSTGLAEETQYF. The CDR3 bases are TGCGCCAGCAGCACTGGACTAGCGGAAGAGACCCAGTACTTC. The entire variable domain, with the rest obtained from reference TRBV5-1 and TRBJ2-5, is as follows: KAGVTQTPRYLIKTRGQQVTLSCSPISGHRSVSWYQQTPGQGLQFLFEYFSETQRNKGNFPGRFSGRQFSNSRSEMNVSTLELGDSALYLCASSTGLAEETQYFGPGTRLLVL.

The CDR3 DNA is TGTGCCAGCAGCGTAGGGGGGACTCAAGAGACCCAGTACTTC. This codes for CASSVGGTQETQYF. The J gene is TRBJ2-5, the V gene TRBV9, with a weak D call TRBD2 (6 bases). This CDR3 is built from 14 residues. Germline lookup yields CDR1 SGDLS and CDR2 YYNGEE. The germline V and J ends were trimmed by 0 bases and 2 bases, with 8 bases remaining between them.

V usage is TRBV12-3 or TRBV12-4 and J usage is TRBJ1-5; D is unresolved. V lost 4 bases to trimming and J lost 9 bases, with 7 bases between them. The CDR3 is 11 residues long. CDR3 DNA sequence: TGTGCCAGCAGTTCCCGGGGGCCCCAGCATTTT. Protein sequence: CASSSRGPQHF.

The J gene is TRBJ2-7, the V gene TRBV4-2; D perhaps matches TRBD2 (5 bases). The CDR3 loop spans 15 amino acids. Germline V gives CDR1 LGHNA, CDR2 YNFKEQ. V was clipped by 0 bases and J by 3 bases, with 12 bases between them. The CDR3 sequence: CASSQDPLANYEQYF. In DNA, the CDR3 is TGTGCCAGCAGCCAAGATCCCCTAGCCAACTACGAGCAGTACTTC.

The chain has TRBV6-5 and TRBJ2-1; D may be TRBD1 (6 bases). There are 15 residues in the CDR3. Germline V CDR1 and CDR2: MNHEY, SVGAGI. V lost 6 bases, J lost 8 bases, and 20 bases lay in between. CDR3 loop: CASRNRDIIPHEQFF. The CDR3 nucleotides are TGTGCCAGCAGAAACCGGGACATTATTCCCCATGAGCAGTTCTTC.

V and J are TRBV7-2 and TRBJ2-7; D gene unclear. Trimming left V 4 bases short and J 3 bases short, with 13 bases between. This CDR3 is 14 amino acids long. CDR1 is SGHTA and CDR2 is FQGNSA in the germline V gene. The CDR3, as DNA: TGTGCCAGCAGCTCCATGACAAACCACTACGAGCAGTACTTC. Its protein product is CASSSMTNHYEQYF.

V and J are TRBV6-5 and TRBJ2-1; 12 positions agree with TRBD2. The V gene's germline CDR1 is MNHEY and CDR2 SVGAGI. V shed 7 bases, J shed 5 bases, and the junction held 3 bases outside the gene matches. The CDR3 is 14 residues long. CDR3 DNA: TGTGCCAGCACAAGGACTAGCGGGAACAATGAGCAGTTCTTC. This sequence encodes CASTRTSGNNEQFF.